The clone carrying this TCR beta chain has just a few counts. The sample belongs to a study of blood T cell repertoires in COVID-19. Germline CDR1 is SGHTA and CDR2 is FQGNSA. Trimming took 6 bases from V and 10 from J, leaving 19 bases between them. There are 14 residues in the CDR3. The method was immunoSEQ multiplex PCR; TCRdb's version includes in-frame clones alone and lacks a portion of them. The repertoire has approximately 170,000 clones, roughly nine tenths of them found once; the top ten carry under 2%. The sequence derives from a man aged 18 to 30 who had recovered from COVID-19. Sequencing input: peripheral blood. This chain joins TRBV7-2 and TRBJ2-1; possible D gene TRBD2, 6 bases. The CDR3 spells CASSQNAGPGEQFF. As DNA, the CDR3 is TGTGCCAGCAGTCAGAATGCGGGGCCCGGGGAGCAGTTCTTC.